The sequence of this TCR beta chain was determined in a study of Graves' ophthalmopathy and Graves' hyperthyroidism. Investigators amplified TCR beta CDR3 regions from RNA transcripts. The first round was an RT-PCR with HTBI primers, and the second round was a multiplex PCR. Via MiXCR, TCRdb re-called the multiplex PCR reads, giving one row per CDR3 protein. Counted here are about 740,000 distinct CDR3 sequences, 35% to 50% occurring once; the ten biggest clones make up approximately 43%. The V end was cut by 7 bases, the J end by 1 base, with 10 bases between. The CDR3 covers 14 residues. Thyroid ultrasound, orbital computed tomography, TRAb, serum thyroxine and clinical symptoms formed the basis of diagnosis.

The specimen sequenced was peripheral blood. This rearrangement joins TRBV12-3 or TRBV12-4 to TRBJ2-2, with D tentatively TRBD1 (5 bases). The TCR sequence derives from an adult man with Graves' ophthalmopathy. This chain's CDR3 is CASIPTGNTGELFF. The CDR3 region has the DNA TGTGCCAGCATCCCCACAGGGAACACCGGGGAGCTGTTTTTT.